The 20 T cell receptor beta chains in this list originate from one sample, sequenced in a study of cytomegalovirus exposure and HLA in healthy donors. PCR amplification relied on 60 Vbeta primers (plus 13 Jbeta primers). Method: immunoSEQ multiplex PCR; TCRdb's copy keeps in-frame clones and lacks some. The table shows approximately 73,000 clones, with about 64% occurring only once. Sample: PBMCs. These receptors all come from a man aged 25 to 45 in good health and CMV-seropositive.

This clone appeared a few times. The chain carries TRBV6-6 and TRBJ2-5; a possible D gene is TRBD2 (5 bases). V was cut by 0 bases and J by 11 bases, with 19 bases left in between. This CDR3 region has 15 residues. The germline V gene has CDR1 MNHNY and CDR2 SVGAGI (reference sequence). The CDR3, as DNA: TGTGCCAGCAGTTACTCGAATCCGGTCCCTGGGGAGCAGTACTTC. It is translated as CASSYSNPVPGEQYF.

This clone has only a few counts. This chain joins TRBV11-2 and TRBJ2-7; D gene uncertain. V was cut by 3 bases and J by 4 bases, with 13 bases left in between. Germline CDR1 and CDR2: SGHAT and FQNNGV. The CDR3 covers 14 residues. The CDR3 region has the DNA TGTGCCAGCAGCTTTTCTGTTAGCCCATACGAGCAGTACTTC. The encoded protein is CASSFSVSPYEQYF. The full variable domain, its missing parts supplied by reference TRBV11-2 and TRBJ2-7, is EAGVAQSPRYKIIEKRQSVAFWCNPISGHATLYWYQQILGQGPKLLIQFQNNGVVDDSQLPKDRFSAERLKGVDSTLKIQPAKLEDSAVYLCASSFSVSPYEQYFGPGTRLTVT.

The chain joins TRBV5-1 to TRBJ2-3, with TRBD1 matching 7 bases. The V gene end was trimmed by 3 bases and the J gene end by 1 base; junction bases not matched to a gene: 5. Germline CDR1 reads SGHRS; CDR2 reads YFSETQ. The CDR3 sequence is 15 residues long. CDR3: CASSSFGTGTDTQYF. The CDR3 coding sequence is TGCGCCAGCAGCTCCTTCGGGACAGGCACAGATACGCAGTATTTT.

The chain employs TRBV27 and TRBJ1-5, with TRBD1 matching over 8 bases. The CDR3 length is 14 residues. Germline CDR1 reads MNHEY; CDR2 reads SMNVEV (reference sequence). V lost 4 bases to trimming and J lost 6 bases; unmatched junction nucleotides: 5. The chain's CDR3 is CASSSNRGSQPQHF. DNA for the CDR3: TGTGCCAGCAGTTCCAACAGGGGGAGTCAGCCCCAGCATTTT.

The chain carries TRBV27 and TRBJ1-5; D uncertain. Germline values: CDR1 MNHEY, CDR2 SMNVEV (reference sequence). The germline V and J ends were trimmed by 4 bases and 9 bases, with 13 bases remaining between them. The CDR3 is 13 residues long. The CDR3 spells CASSSHDSRPQHF. CDR3 in DNA: TGTGCCAGCAGTTCACACGACTCTCGGCCCCAGCATTTT.

This clone appeared once. The V gene is TRBV5-1, the J gene TRBJ1-3; possibly TRBD1 for D (6 bases). V was clipped by 0 bases and J by 5 bases, with 15 bases between them. The CDR3 covers 16 residues. CDR1 is SGHRS, CDR2 YFSETQ, per germline. The CDR3 here is CASSLVGPGERNTIYF. In nucleotides, the CDR3 is TGCGCCAGCAGCTTGGTGGGGCCAGGGGAGAGAAACACCATATATTTT. Full variable domain (outside the CDR3, taken from reference TRBV5-1 and TRBJ1-3): KAGVTQTPRYLIKTRGQQVTLSCSPISGHRSVSWYQQTPGQGLQFLFEYFSETQRNKGNFPGRFSGRQFSNSRSEMNVSTLELGDSALYLCASSLVGPGERNTIYFGEGSWLTVV.

This clone was detected only a few times. The chain joins TRBV28 to TRBJ2-1, with 8 nucleotides matching TRBD2. V lost 2 bases and J lost 10; bases outside the gene matches: 10. CDR1 is MDHEN and CDR2 is SYDVKM in the germline V gene. The CDR3 loop spans 15 amino acids. CDR3 in amino acids: CASSLAEREIGEQFF. The CDR3 DNA follows: TGTGCCAGCAGTTTAGCGGAGCGGGAGATAGGGGAGCAGTTCTTC.

This clone has just a few counts. The chain has TRBV11-2 and TRBJ2-7; possible D gene TRBD2, 5 bases. The CDR3 covers 13 residues. CDR1 and CDR2 (germline): SGHAT, FQNNGV. The ends were cut back, 5 bases at V and 6 bases at J, with 14 bases in the middle. The CDR3, as DNA: TGTGCCAGCAGCCTCACTAGGGTATCCGAGCAGTACTTC. It specifies CASSLTRVSEQYF.

The chain joins TRBV7-2 to TRBJ2-1; 7 bases map to TRBD1. V shed 7 bases, J shed 9 bases, and the junction held 9 bases outside the gene matches. Germline V gene lookup returns CDR1 SGHTA and CDR2 FQGNSA. The CDR3 runs to 13 residues. CDR3 region: CASNPTGYGEQFF. In DNA, the CDR3 is TGTGCCAGCAACCCGACAGGGTACGGTGAGCAGTTCTTC. The entire variable domain, with the rest obtained from reference TRBV7-2 and TRBJ2-1, is as follows: GAGVSQSPSNKVTEKGKDVELRCDPISGHTALYWYRQSLGQGLEFLIYFQGNSAPDKSGLPSDRFSAERTGGSVSTLTIQRTQQEDSAVYLCASNPTGYGEQFFGPGTRLTVL.

This chain connects TRBV19 to TRBJ2-3; D remains ambiguous. Trimming removed 3 bases at V and 3 bases at J, with 7 bases between. This CDR3 comprises 13 residues. CDR1 LNHDA and CDR2 SQIVND come from the germline V gene (reference sequence). The CDR3: CASSISRTDTQYF. The CDR3 region has the DNA TGTGCCAGTAGTATTTCCCGTACAGATACGCAGTATTTT.

The J gene is TRBJ1-6, the V gene TRBV2; 8 positions match TRBD1. The CDR3 runs to 14 residues. Per germline, CDR1 SNHLY and CDR2 FYNNEI. Unmatched junction bases numbered 8, after V lost 6 bases and J lost 10 bases. The CDR3 DNA follows: TGTGCCAGCAGGGGGACAGGAGCACGCTCACCCCTCCACTTT. Translation: CASRGTGARSPLHF.

The gene calls are TRBV5-1 and TRBJ2-3; TRBD2 aligns across 13 bases. The CDR3 is made up of 16 amino acids. Germline V gives CDR1 SGHRS, CDR2 YFSETQ. V shed 3 bases, J shed 1 base, and the junction held 2 bases outside the gene matches. CDR3 nucleotides: TGCGCCAGCAGCTCCACTAGCGGGGGGGGCACAGATACGCAGTATTTT. It specifies CASSSTSGGGTDTQYF.

This clone came up once. The chain combines TRBV7-3 with TRBJ2-7; TRBD1 matches at 9 bases. J gave up 4 bases and V 5 bases, and 6 bases lay outside the gene matches. CDR1 is SGHTA and CDR2 is FQGTGA in the germline V gene. This CDR3 has 14 residues. The CDR3 loop reads CASSPTGGGYEQYF. The CDR3 DNA sequence: TGTGCCAGCAGCCCCACAGGGGGCGGATACGAGCAGTACTTC. Combining the CDR3 with reference TRBV7-3 and TRBJ2-7 gives the whole variable domain GAGVSQTPSNKVTEKGKYVELRCDPISGHTALYWYRQSLGQGPEFLIYFQGTGAADDSGLPNDRFFAVRPEGSVSTLKIQRTERGDSAVYLCASSPTGGGYEQYFGPGTRLTVT.

This clone appeared a few times. The rearrangement links TRBV6-1 to TRBJ2-7; 16 bases match TRBD2. The CDR3 has 16 amino acids. Germline lookup yields CDR1 MNHNS and CDR2 SASEGT. Losses at the gene ends were 4 bases for V and 5 bases for J; bases not matched to a gene: 5. CDR3: CASSGGTSGRVNEQYF. The CDR3 DNA reads TGTGCCAGCAGTGGGGGGACTAGCGGGAGGGTCAACGAGCAGTACTTC.

This clone was counted a few times. The J gene is TRBJ1-5, the V gene TRBV5-1; D possibly corresponds to TRBD1 (5 bases). V was shortened by 0 bases and J by 7 bases, with 11 bases between the two germline ends. This CDR3 region has 14 residues. Germline lookup yields CDR1 SGHRS and CDR2 YFSETQ. For the CDR3, the DNA is TGCGCCAGCAGCTTGGGATCGACAGACCAGCCCCAGCATTTT. Its protein product is CASSLGSTDQPQHF.

The rearrangement links TRBV20-1 to TRBJ2-5; 7 bases map to TRBD1. With 5 bases clipped from V and 4 bases from J, the junction kept 1 base outside the gene matches. Germline V lookup: CDR1 DFQATT, CDR2 SNEGSKA (reference sequence). The CDR3 totals 11 residues. The CDR3 loop reads CSAAGGETQYF. The DNA of the CDR3 is TGCAGTGCTGCAGGGGGAGAGACCCAGTACTTC.

The chain recombines TRBV28 with TRBJ1-1; tentative D call: TRBD1 (5 bases). The germline V and J ends were trimmed by 5 bases and 4 bases, with 20 bases remaining between them. CDR1 and CDR2 from the germline V gene are MDHEN and SYDVKM. This CDR3 comprises 16 residues. The CDR3 sequence is CASSTYRPGGSTEAFF. CDR3 nucleotides: TGTGCCAGCAGTACCTATAGGCCCGGGGGAAGCACTGAAGCTTTCTTT.

The chain recombines TRBV29-1 with TRBJ2-3, with TRBD2 matching 9 bases. The CDR3 is made up of 13 amino acids. V trimming: 1 base; J trimming: 4 bases; junction bases outside the gene matches: 0. Per the germline V gene, CDR1 is SQVTM and CDR2 is ANQGSEA. The CDR3 coding sequence is TGCAGCGTTGAAGGGACTAGCGCAGATACGCAGTATTTT. Translated: CSVEGTSADTQYF.

The chain has TRBV28 and TRBJ2-1; D gene ambiguous. The CDR3 has 16 amino acids. In germline, CDR1 is MDHEN, CDR2 SYDVKM. The V end was cut by 6 bases, the J end by 0 bases, with 15 bases between. The CDR3 DNA sequence: TGTGCCAGCAGCCCCACCGTTGCTAGCTCCTACAATGAGCAGTTCTTC. Its protein product is CASSPTVASSYNEQFF.

The chain couples TRBV4-3 to TRBJ2-7; TRBD2 matches 10 bases. Trimming at V came to 4 bases and at J to 0 bases, leaving 6 bases not matched to a gene. Germline CDR1 reads LGHNA; CDR2 reads YSLEER. This CDR3 comprises 16 residues. CDR3 DNA: TGCGCCAGCAGCCCTGGGACTAGCGAATCCTCCTACGAGCAGTACTTC. This translates into CASSPGTSESSYEQYF.